These 20 T cell receptor beta chains share one sample of origin, sequenced in a study of cytomegalovirus exposure and HLA in healthy donors. The PCR was carried out with 60 Vbeta primers and 13 Jbeta primers. Here immunoSEQ multiplex PCR was the method, and the copy in TCRdb shows in-frame clones only, minus some. The sample includes 85,000 to 90,000 clones, more than 80% of them seen just once. Sample: PBMCs. The source of these receptors is a man between 18 and 35 years old in good health and CMV-seronegative.

The chain couples TRBV9 to TRBJ2-7; 8 bases fit TRBD1. Unmatched junction bases numbered 1, after V lost 0 bases and J lost 2 bases. Per the germline V gene, CDR1 is SGDLS and CDR2 is YYNGEE. The CDR3 loop spans 14 amino acids. The CDR3: CASSVGTGPYEQYF. The CDR3 DNA reads TGTGCCAGCAGCGTAGGGACAGGGCCCTACGAGCAGTACTTC.

The chain combines TRBV5-1 with TRBJ2-3; D is ambiguous. In germline, CDR1 is SGHRS, CDR2 YFSETQ. V was clipped by 7 bases and J by 1 base, with 16 bases between them. The CDR3 runs to 15 residues. The CDR3 loop reads CASRSPERGTDTQYF. CDR3 coding DNA: TGCGCCAGCCGCTCGCCCGAGCGAGGCACAGATACGCAGTATTTT.

This clone was picked up one time. The chain uses TRBV27 and TRBJ2-7; 10 bases map to TRBD1. This CDR3 region has 16 residues. The V gene end was trimmed by 5 bases and the J gene end by 1 base; junction bases not matched to a gene: 8. Germline V gives CDR1 MNHEY, CDR2 SMNVEV (reference sequence). CDR3: CASSLLGTGVSYEQYF. The CDR3 coding sequence is TGTGCCAGCAGTCTCTTGGGGACAGGGGTATCCTACGAGCAGTACTTC.

The chain carries TRBV27 and TRBJ2-3, with D maybe TRBD2 (5 bases). In germline, CDR1 is MNHEY, CDR2 SMNVEV (reference sequence). The CDR3 totals 13 residues. V was clipped by 3 bases and J by 5 bases, with 9 bases between them. Here the CDR3 reads CASSFLRGDTQYF. CDR3 coding DNA: TGTGCCAGCAGTTTCCTACGGGGAGATACGCAGTATTTT.

J is TRBJ2-4 and V is TRBV7-2; 7 bases line up with TRBD1. J lost 5 bases, V lost 4 bases, and 5 bases had no gene match. This CDR3 comprises 14 residues. In germline, CDR1 is SGHTA, CDR2 FQGNSA. Here the CDR3 reads CASSSTGAENIQYF. CDR3 nucleotide sequence: TGTGCCAGCAGCTCTACAGGGGCCGAAAACATTCAGTACTTC.

This chain uses TRBV14 with TRBJ2-2; D may be TRBD1 (5 bases). V was cut by 4 bases and J by 2 bases, with 11 bases left in between. CDR1 is SGHDN, CDR2 FVKESK, per germline. This CDR3 comprises 15 residues. CDR3 sequence (DNA): TGTGCCAGCAGCCCAACCCAGGGAAACACCGGGGAGCTGTTTTTT. It translates to CASSPTQGNTGELFF.

The chain links TRBV6-5 to TRBJ1-5; no definite D call. Per germline, CDR1 MNHEY and CDR2 SVGAGI. Trimming removed 6 bases from V and 5 bases from J, with 11 bases in between. The CDR3 extends over 13 amino acids. The DNA of the CDR3 is TGTGCCAGCAGAACCCGACAAGATCAGCCCCAGCATTTT. Amino acids: CASRTRQDQPQHF.

The chain combines TRBV27 with TRBJ2-1; 13 nucleotides match TRBD2. This CDR3 has 17 residues. Looked up from germline, CDR1 is MNHEY and CDR2 is SMNVEV (reference sequence). V gave up 4 bases and J gave up 3 bases; unmatched junction bases: 6. For the CDR3, the DNA is TGTGCCAGCAGTTCAAGGACTAGCGGGAGTTTCTACAATGAGCAGTTCTTC. Its protein is CASSSRTSGSFYNEQFF.

The genes are TRBV6-5 and TRBJ2-7; weak D call: TRBD1 (6 bases). Germline CDR1 MNHEY, CDR2 SVGAGI. The CDR3 is made up of 14 amino acids. Trimming took 6 bases from V and 2 from J, leaving 14 bases between them. The CDR3: CASRIRQVTYEQYF. CDR3 in DNA: TGTGCCAGCAGAATCCGACAGGTTACCTACGAGCAGTACTTC.

V gene TRBV7-9 combines with J gene TRBJ1-1; maybe TRBD1 (5 bases). V was clipped by 2 bases and J by 6 bases, with 13 bases between them. The V gene's germline CDR1 is SEHNR and CDR2 FQNEAQ (reference sequence). The CDR3 is made up of 14 amino acids. CDR3 in DNA: TGTGCCAGCAGCTTAATTAGCCCGGGGGCTGAAGCTTTCTTT. Translating gives CASSLISPGAEAFF.

The J gene is TRBJ2-7, the V gene TRBV19; tentative D call: TRBD1 (6 bases). The CDR3 is 15 residues long. Trimming shortened V by 5 bases and J by 1 base, and 15 bases separated the two germline ends. CDR1 and CDR2 (germline): LNHDA, SQIVND (reference sequence). For the CDR3, the DNA is TGTGCCAGTAGTTACCTGGGGGCCGGATCCTACGAGCAGTACTTC. Translating gives CASSYLGAGSYEQYF.

This chain links TRBV5-5 with TRBJ2-1, with D possibly matching TRBD1 (5 bases). Per the germline V gene, CDR1 is SGHKS and CDR2 is YYEKEE (reference sequence). V lost 2 bases to trimming and J lost 4 bases, with 16 bases between them. There are 16 residues in the CDR3. CDR3 in amino acids: CASSFSIRQKYNEQFF. The DNA for the CDR3 is TGTGCCAGCAGCTTTTCGATCCGACAGAAGTACAATGAGCAGTTCTTC.

The V and J genes are TRBV15 and TRBJ2-1, with 9 bases lining up with TRBD1. Germline CDR1 is LNHNV and CDR2 is YYDKDF (reference sequence). The CDR3 spans 13 residues. Germline trimming cut 4 bases from V and 9 bases from J; bases unmatched to any gene: 4. The CDR3 DNA is TGTGCCACCAGCACAGGACAGGGGTGTGAGCAGTTCTTC. It translates to CATSTGQGCEQFF.

The chain combines TRBV5-1 with TRBJ2-3; the D is unclear. This CDR3 is built from 14 residues. CDR1 and CDR2 from the germline V gene are SGHRS and YFSETQ. The ends were cut back, 4 bases at V and 4 bases at J, with 13 bases in the middle. The CDR3 protein is CASSLLQAADTQYF. The DNA of the CDR3 is TGCGCCAGCAGCCTCCTGCAGGCAGCAGATACGCAGTATTTT.

The chain links TRBV19 to TRBJ2-1, with 9 nucleotides matching TRBD2. The length of the CDR3 is 15 residues. The germline CDR1 and CDR2 sequences are LNHDA and SQIVND (reference sequence). Germline trimming cut 3 bases from V and 8 bases from J; bases unmatched to any gene: 8. CDR3 residues: CASSISGSKIDEQFF. In nucleotides, the CDR3 is TGTGCCAGTAGTATTAGCGGGAGCAAAATCGATGAGCAGTTCTTC.

The gene calls are TRBV18 and TRBJ2-3, with 14 nucleotides matching TRBD2. The germline V gene encodes CDR1 KGHSH and CDR2 LQKENI. There are 16 residues in the CDR3. Trimming took 5 bases from V and 3 from J; bases not matched to a gene: 4. The CDR3 sequence is CASSAGTSGRTDTQYF. DNA of the CDR3: TGTGCCAGCTCAGCCGGGACTAGCGGGAGAACAGATACGCAGTATTTT.

The chain couples TRBV6-6 to TRBJ2-1; weak D call: TRBD2 (6 bases). V gave up 5 bases and J gave up 2 bases, with 10 bases separating them. The CDR3 totals 14 residues. Germline CDR1 reads MNHNY; CDR2 reads SVGAGI (reference sequence). CDR3: CASSDGTPYNEQFF. For the CDR3, the DNA is TGTGCCAGCAGTGACGGGACTCCCTACAATGAGCAGTTCTTC.

This clone was found a few times. This rearrangement joins TRBV7-9 to TRBJ2-2, with 12 bases that match TRBD2. This CDR3 comprises 17 residues. The junction had 10 bases not matched to a gene; V was cut back by 5 bases and J by 6 bases. In germline, CDR1 is SEHNR, CDR2 FQNEAQ (reference sequence). The CDR3 reads CASSPPFRTSGAGELFF. CDR3 DNA: TGTGCCAGCAGCCCTCCCTTCAGGACTAGCGGGGCCGGGGAGCTGTTTTTT.

The rearrangement joins TRBV27 to TRBJ1-1, with 8 bases aligning to TRBD1. Trimming removed 4 bases from V and 8 bases from J; junction bases left unmatched: 3. The length of the CDR3 is 12 residues. The germline V gene encodes CDR1 MNHEY and CDR2 SMNVEV (reference sequence). The CDR3 is CASSSDRVEAFF. CDR3 sequence (DNA): TGTGCCAGCAGTTCGGACAGGGTCGAAGCTTTCTTT.

The rearrangement links TRBV2 to TRBJ2-2, with D possibly matching TRBD1 (6 bases). Trimming left V 6 bases short and J 0 bases short, with 11 bases between. The CDR3 runs 15 residues. Looked up from germline, CDR1 is SNHLY and CDR2 is FYNNEI. The CDR3: CASRADRSNTGELFF. The CDR3 bases are TGTGCCAGCAGAGCAGACAGGTCGAACACCGGGGAGCTGTTTTTT. The variable domain in full, completed from reference TRBV2 and TRBJ2-2, reads EPEVTQTPSHQVTQMGQEVILRCVPISNHLYFYWYRQILGQKVEFLVSFYNNEISEKSEIFDDQFSVERPDGSNFTLKIRSTKLEDSAMYFCASRADRSNTGELFFGEGSRLTVL.